This TCR delta chain is drawn from a study of Vδ1+ human thymocytes. Overall study results and limits: Thymic TRG and TRD repertoires appeared highly polyclonal. Donors shared many TRG clonotypes but few TRD clonotypes.

Sequences come from RNA converted to cDNA by reverse transcription. Pooled V-gene forward primers with one constant-region reverse primer generated the CDR3 amplicons by multiplex PCR. TCRdb called clones anew from the multiplex PCR reads with CATT. Among 50,000 to 60,000 delta-chain clones listed, roughly 16% were seen once. This clone was seen a handful of times. Antigen specificity is unknown. There are 21 residues in the CDR3. V gave up 2 bases and J gave up 0 bases; unmatched junction bases: 19. Per germline, CDR1 TSWWSYY and CDR2 QGS. This TCR derives from a girl under three years old who had congenital heart surgery. Input material: Vdelta1+ gamma-delta thymocytes from the thymus. As for subset: FACS-sorted CD3+ TCRalphabeta- TCRVdelta1+ TCRVdelta2- thymocytes. The V call is TRDV1, the J call TRDJ1; 9 bases fit TRDD3. The CDR3 sequence is CALGEVLRWEYWGTNTDKLIF. The CDR3 bases are TGTGCTCTTGGGGAAGTGCTACGTTGGGAGTACTGGGGGACCAACACCGATAAACTCATCTTT.